This T cell receptor beta chain was documented in a study of shared T cell receptors in the human thymus. Assay: immunoSEQ multiplex PCR; the TCRdb copy retains only in-frame clones and omits some. The sample holds about 380,000 clones, around 93% seen once. Germline assignment: CDR1 MDHEN and CDR2 SYDVKM. Trimming removed 9 bases at V and 4 bases at J, with 19 bases between. The CDR3 is 14 residues long. The source is a human donor. The source material was thymocytes. The V and J genes are TRBV28 and TRBJ2-7, with no clear D. The CDR3 bases are TGTGCCAGTCATGTCGGGCCCTCGGGTTACGAGCAGTACTTC. Translation: CASHVGPSGYEQYF. Drawing the rest from reference TRBV28 and TRBJ2-7, the complete variable domain is DVKVTQSSRYLVKRTGEKVFLECVQDMDHENMFWYRQDPGLGLRLIYFSYDVKMKEKGDIPEGYSVSREKKERFSLILESASTNQTSMYLCASHVGPSGYEQYFGPGTRLTVT.